This is a list of T cell receptor beta chains from one sample in a study of T cell clonotyping in hematopoietic cell transplantation. Sequenced by immunoSEQ multiplex PCR; TCRdb stores in-frame clones only, minus some. The sample gives fewer than 20,000 clones, roughly 93% of which show up once; 1.8% is in the top ten. The specimen was peripheral blood mononuclear cells, collected before stem cell transplant. All receptors derive from a man younger than 35 with biphenotypic leukemia. Some clones in this sample may be carry-over from other donors' samples. CDR3s include the opening cysteine and the closing phenylalanine or tryptophan. Fields, in order: CDR3 length, D gene, J gene, clone size, V gene, CDR3 protein, CDR3 DNA. D genes are given only for firm matches. Clone size is not always given. Where it is, it says once, few, many or a class for expanded clones.

length: 16; D: NA; J: TRBJ1-1; size: NA; V: TRBV6-5; CDR3: CASSYSARGINTEAFF; DNA: TGTGCCAGCAGTTACTCGGCAAGAGGGATCAACACTGAAGCTTTCTTT
length: 16; D: TRBD1; J: TRBJ1-6; size: NA; V: TRBV6-5; CDR3: CASSLTGTGVYSPLHF; DNA: TGTGCCAGCAGTTTAACCGGGACAGGGGTTTATTCACCCCTCCACTTT
length: 16; D: NA; J: TRBJ2-2; size: NA; V: TRBV7-6; CDR3: CASSLEITIGTGELFF; DNA: TGTGCCAGCAGCTTAGAAATAACGATCGGCACCGGGGAGCTGTTTTTT
length: 16; D: NA; J: TRBJ1-2; size: NA; V: TRBV14; CDR3: CASSSLKGQRNYGYTF; DNA: TGTGCCAGCAGCTCCCTAAAAGGACAGAGAAACTATGGCTACACCTTC
length: 15; D: NA; J: TRBJ2-1; size: NA; V: TRBV5-1; CDR3: CASSRSPGNYNEQFF; DNA: TGCGCCAGCAGCAGATCCCCCGGAAACTACAATGAGCAGTTCTTC
length: 19; D: TRBD2; J: TRBJ2-2; size: NA; V: TRBV11-2; CDR3: CASSLFRVAGILDTGELFF; DNA: TGTGCCAGCAGCTTGTTTCGAGTAGCGGGGATATTGGACACCGGGGAGCTGTTTTTT
length: 13; D: NA; J: TRBJ1-6; size: NA; V: TRBV30; CDR3: CAWGVQGTSPLHF; DNA: TGTGCCTGGGGGGTACAGGGAACCTCACCCCTCCACTTT
length: 15; D: TRBD1; J: TRBJ1-6; size: NA; V: TRBV25-1; CDR3: CASSEAGQLNSPLHF; DNA: TGTGCCAGCAGTGAAGCGGGACAGCTCAATTCACCCCTCCACTTT
length: 14; D: NA; J: TRBJ2-7; size: NA; V: TRBV7-6; CDR3: CASSLDSPSEEQYF; DNA: TGTGCCAGCAGCTTGGACAGCCCCTCGGAGGAGCAGTACTTC
length: 16; D: TRBD1; J: TRBJ2-6; size: NA; V: TRBV2; CDR3: CASRGTGGGWANVLTF; DNA: TGTGCCAGCAGAGGGACAGGGGGGGGATGGGCCAACGTCCTGACTTTC
length: 16; D: NA; J: TRBJ1-3; size: NA; V: TRBV7-2; CDR3: CASSSTPRVPGNTIYF; DNA: TGTGCCAGCAGCTCTACGCCCAGGGTTCCTGGAAACACCATATATTTT
length: 13; D: TRBD1; J: TRBJ1-1; size: NA; V: TRBV29-1; CDR3: CSVSLTGDTEAFF; DNA: TGCAGCGTCTCCCTCACAGGGGACACTGAAGCTTTCTTT
length: 16; D: NA; J: TRBJ2-3; size: few; V: TRBV4-3; CDR3: CASSQVGLGGIDTQYF; DNA: TGCGCCAGCAGCCAAGTCGGCCTGGGAGGAATAGATACGCAGTATTTT
length: 12; D: NA; J: TRBJ1-5; size: NA; V: TRBV6-5; CDR3: CASSPGYQPQHF; DNA: TGTGCCAGCAGTCCAGGGTATCAGCCCCAGCATTTT
length: 13; D: NA; J: TRBJ1-1; size: NA; V: TRBV6-5; CDR3: CASSKGEDTEAFF; DNA: TGTGCCAGCAGCAAGGGGGAAGACACTGAAGCTTTCTTT
length: 11; D: TRBD1; J: TRBJ2-7; size: NA; V: TRBV7-9; CDR3: CASSIGQGQYF; DNA: TGTGCCAGCAGCATTGGACAGGGGCAGTACTTC
length: 14; D: NA; J: TRBJ1-5; size: NA; V: TRBV5-6; CDR3: CASSRQNSNQPQHF; DNA: TGTGCCAGCAGCCGGCAGAATAGCAATCAGCCCCAGCATTTT
length: 15; D: TRBD1; J: TRBJ1-1; size: NA; V: TRBV6-5; CDR3: CASRPPGQRSIGAFF; DNA: TGTGCCAGCAGGCCACCGGGACAGCGATCGATCGGAGCTTTCTTT
length: 13; D: NA; J: TRBJ1-6; size: NA; V: TRBV30; CDR3: CAWSLKGDSPLHF; DNA: TGTGCCTGGAGCCTAAAAGGGGATTCACCCCTCCACTTT
length: 18; D: TRBD2; J: TRBJ2-6; size: NA; V: TRBV7-9; CDR3: CASSSNRGGNSGANVLTF; DNA: TGTGCCAGCAGCTCCAATCGGGGGGGTAACTCTGGGGCCAACGTCCTGACTTTC
length: 13; D: NA; J: TRBJ1-6; size: NA; V: TRBV29-1; CDR3: CSVSGGANSPLHF; DNA: TGCAGCGTCTCTGGGGGGGCGAATTCACCCCTCCACTTT
length: 12; D: NA; J: TRBJ2-7; size: NA; V: TRBV27; CDR3: CASSGASYEQYF; DNA: TGTGCCAGCAGTGGGGCAAGCTACGAGCAGTACTTC
length: 14; D: TRBD1; J: TRBJ1-1; size: once; V: TRBV27; CDR3: CASSFPGGHTEAFF; DNA: TGTGCCAGCAGCTTCCCAGGGGGGCACACTGAAGCTTTCTTT
length: 15; D: NA; J: TRBJ1-1; size: NA; V: TRBV21-1; CDR3: CEGSVFWGLNTEAFF; DNA: TGCGAAGGCTCCGTTTTTTGGGGCCTGAACACTGAAGCTTTCTTT
length: 16; D: NA; J: TRBJ1-2; size: NA; V: TRBV30; CDR3: CAWSRVRQSRNYGYTF; DNA: TGTGCCTGGAGTAGGGTTCGGCAAAGTAGAAACTATGGCTACACCTTC
length: 16; D: NA; J: TRBJ1-2; size: NA; V: TRBV30; CDR3: CAWSVQGQETNYGYTF; DNA: TGTGCCTGGAGTGTACAAGGGCAGGAGACTAACTATGGCTACACCTTC
length: 13; D: NA; J: TRBJ1-1; size: NA; V: TRBV5-1; CDR3: CASGQDGNTEAFF; DNA: TGCGCCAGCGGCCAGGACGGAAACACTGAAGCTTTCTTT
length: 15; D: TRBD2; J: TRBJ2-2; size: NA; V: TRBV30; CDR3: CAWGLAGHPSGELFF; DNA: TGTGCCTGGGGACTAGCGGGGCACCCTAGCGGGGAGCTGTTTTTT
length: 13; D: NA; J: TRBJ1-5; size: NA; V: TRBV4-1; CDR3: CASSPVLNQPQHF; DNA: TGCGCCAGCAGCCCCGTCCTTAATCAGCCCCAGCATTTT
length: 15; D: NA; J: TRBJ2-2; size: NA; V: TRBV6-5; CDR3: CASSSRTKNTGELFF; DNA: TGTGCCAGCAGTTCCAGGACAAAGAACACCGGGGAGCTGTTTTTT
length: 15; D: NA; J: TRBJ2-6; size: NA; V: TRBV13; CDR3: CASSEGDSGANVLTF; DNA: TGTGCCAGCAGCGAAGGGGACTCTGGGGCCAACGTCCTGACTTTC
length: 14; D: TRBD1; J: TRBJ1-2; size: NA; V: TRBV5-4; CDR3: CASSPTGGSYGYTF; DNA: TGTGCCAGCAGCCCTACAGGGGGTTCCTATGGCTACACCTTC
length: 15; D: NA; J: TRBJ1-1; size: NA; V: TRBV11-2; CDR3: CASRTRRGMDTEAFF; DNA: TGTGCCAGCAGGACCCGGAGGGGGATGGACACTGAAGCTTTCTTT
length: 15; D: NA; J: TRBJ1-1; size: NA; V: TRBV19; CDR3: CASSKHGLIGAEAFF; DNA: TGTGCCAGTAGTAAACACGGCCTAATCGGGGCTGAAGCTTTCTTT
length: 16; D: NA; J: TRBJ1-2; size: once; V: TRBV7-2; CDR3: CASSPGGGRSSYGYTF; DNA: TGTGCCAGCAGCCCAGGCGGGGGCCGATCGTCATATGGCTACACCTTC
length: 13; D: NA; J: TRBJ1-5; size: NA; V: TRBV28; CDR3: CASSPTGTPVRHF; DNA: TGTGCCAGCAGCCCTACCGGGACTCCAGTCCGGCATTTT
length: 17; D: TRBD2; J: TRBJ2-1; size: medium-sized; V: TRBV5-6; CDR3: CASSLVTSGGAYNEQFF; DNA: TGTGCCAGCAGCTTGGTAACTAGCGGGGGGGCCTACAATGAGCAGTTCTTC
length: 13; D: NA; J: TRBJ2-7; size: NA; V: TRBV15; CDR3: CATSRGRVHEQYF; DNA: TGTGCCACCAGCAGAGGTCGGGTCCACGAGCAGTACTTC
length: 12; D: TRBD1; J: TRBJ1-2; size: NA; V: TRBV19; CDR3: CASSSPGQGYTF; DNA: TGTGCCAGTAGTTCTCCGGGACAGGGGTATACCTTC
length: 15; D: NA; J: TRBJ2-5; size: few; V: TRBV7-8; CDR3: CASSYLPGTEETQYF; DNA: TGTGCCAGCAGCTACCTCCCCGGGACGGAAGAGACCCAGTACTTC
length: 15; D: NA; J: TRBJ2-5; size: NA; V: TRBV4-1; CDR3: CASSQVPSYQETQYF; DNA: TGCGCCAGCAGCCAAGTCCCCTCTTACCAAGAGACCCAGTACTTC
length: 14; D: NA; J: TRBJ1-6; size: NA; V: TRBV6-5; CDR3: CASSYDLVRGGLHF; DNA: TGTGCCAGCAGTTACGATCTTGTAAGGGGTGGCCTCCACTTT